A selection of T cell receptor beta chains follows, all from one sample in a study of lymphopenia after photon versus proton radiotherapy. The assay was immunoSEQ multiplex PCR, and TCRdb's table has in-frame clones only and misses some. In the table there are about 83,000 clones, about 83% of which are singletons. Sequencing was performed on peripheral blood, taken from a patient treated with proton-based radiotherapy. The source of these receptors is a man aged 60 to 75 with pancreatic cancer. CDR3s include the opening cysteine and the closing phenylalanine or tryptophan. The D gene is left open where the match is weak. The size entry is marked missing in some rows and otherwise reads once, few, many or a size class.

TRBJ2-1 | TRBD1 | TRBV10-3 | - | CAISDSPGGFLGNEQFF | TGTGCCATCAGTGACTCACCAGGGGGATTTTTAGGAAATGAGCAGTTCTTC
TRBJ2-7 | TRBD2 | TRBV28 | - | CASSSRAGGYYEQYF | TGTGCCAGCAGTTCCCGAGCGGGAGGTTACTACGAGCAGTACTTC
TRBJ2-3 | - | TRBV14 | once | CASSLTRGTDTQYF | TGTGCCAGCAGCCTGACTAGGGGCACAGATACGCAGTATTTT
TRBJ2-3 | - | TRBV15 | - | CATSRDRVGRTDTQYF | TGTGCCACCAGCAGAGACAGGGTTGGGAGAACAGATACGCAGTATTTT
TRBJ2-7 | - | TRBV18 | - | CASSLNDRTYEQYF | TGTGCCAGCTCACTCAACGACCGAACCTACGAGCAGTACTTC
TRBJ2-5 | TRBD2 | TRBV5-1 | once | CASSGGLAGGQETQYF | TGCGCCAGCAGCGGGGGACTAGCGGGAGGTCAAGAGACCCAGTACTTC
TRBJ2-6 | TRBD2 | TRBV7-9 | - | CASSLWTSVGANVLTF | TGTGCCAGCTCCCTTTGGACTAGTGTTGGGGCCAACGTCCTGACTTTC
TRBJ2-1 | TRBD1 | TRBV5-4 | - | CASSLPSGTGNEQFF | TGTGCCAGCAGCTTACCCAGCGGGACAGGGAATGAGCAGTTCTTC
TRBJ2-5 | TRBD1 | TRBV14 | - | CASSQVKGADQETQYF | TGTGCCAGCAGCCAGGTTAAGGGGGCGGACCAAGAGACCCAGTACTTC
TRBJ1-1 | - | TRBV27 | - | CASSLRHTNTEAFF | TGTGCCAGCAGTTTAAGGCACACGAACACTGAAGCTTTCTTT
TRBJ1-4 | - | TRBV28 | few | CASSLLLTGTEKLFF | TGTGCCAGCAGTTTACTCCTAACAGGAACCGAAAAACTGTTTTTT
TRBJ2-3 | TRBD2 | TRBV2 | - | CASRGLSGSLGTQYF | TGTGCCAGCAGAGGTCTAAGCGGGAGTCTAGGTACGCAGTATTTT
TRBJ1-3 | - | TRBV6-1 | - | CASSVGVDSGNTIYF | TGTGCCAGCAGTGTAGGGGTGGACTCTGGAAACACCATATATTTT
TRBJ1-1 | TRBD1 | TRBV6-5 | - | CASSLGLTGATEAFF | TGTGCCAGCAGTTTGGGATTGACAGGGGCGACTGAAGCTTTCTTT
TRBJ2-7 | TRBD1 | TRBV5-8 | - | CASSEPGQGNDEQYF | TGTGCCAGCAGCGAACCGGGACAGGGAAACGACGAGCAGTACTTC
TRBJ2-1 | TRBD2 | TRBV9 | - | CASSERLAGYNEQFF | TGTGCCAGCAGCGAACGACTAGCGGGTTACAATGAGCAGTTCTTC
TRBJ2-7 | TRBD1 | TRBV6-5 | - | CASSYSRTGAYEQYF | TGTGCCAGCAGTTACTCACGGACAGGGGCCTACGAGCAGTACTTC
TRBJ2-7 | TRBD2 | TRBV28 | few | CASSLSGRSYEQYF | TGTGCCAGCAGTTTGAGCGGGAGGTCCTACGAGCAGTACTTC
TRBJ2-7 | TRBD2 | TRBV5-1 | few | CASSPRGGGSGRPPYEQYF | TGCGCCAGCAGCCCTCGGGGGGGAGGTAGCGGGAGGCCCCCCTACGAGCAGTACTTC
TRBJ2-3 | - | TRBV14 | - | CASSQDFAGTRTTDTQYF | TGTGCCAGCAGCCAAGACTTTGCCGGGACTCGCACCACAGATACGCAGTATTTT
TRBJ2-7 | TRBD2 | TRBV7-9 | - | CASSQSGGLASEQYF | TGTGCCAGCAGCCAGAGTGGGGGACTAGCTAGCGAGCAGTACTTC
TRBJ1-1 | - | TRBV5-6 | - | CASSLFRGQGEAFF | TGTGCCAGCAGCTTGTTCCGGGGGCAAGGTGAAGCTTTCTTT
TRBJ1-1 | - | TRBV6-1 | - | CASSSTTRGEAEAFF | TGTGCCAGCAGTTCCACAACACGGGGGGAGGCTGAAGCTTTCTTT
TRBJ1-2 | - | TRBV5-1 | - | CASSPNQGSYGYTF | TGCGCCAGCAGCCCAAATCAGGGATCATATGGCTACACCTTC
TRBJ1-2 | - | TRBV28 | few | CASRRPNLYGYTF | TGTGCCAGCAGACGTCCTAACCTCTATGGCTACACCTTC
TRBJ1-2 | TRBD1 | TRBV5-4 | - | CASSRGDRGVGYTF | TGTGCCAGCAGTCGCGGCGACAGGGGGGTCGGCTACACCTTC
TRBJ2-6 | - | TRBV5-1 | - | CASSNGSYSGANVLTF | TGCGCCAGCAGCAACGGGTCTTACTCTGGGGCCAACGTCCTGACTTTC
TRBJ2-1 | - | TRBV5-6 | - | CASSFSAETYNEQFF | TGTGCCAGCAGCTTTTCAGCGGAGACCTACAATGAGCAGTTCTTC
TRBJ1-3 | - | TRBV11-3 | - | CASSSGPSGIGNTIYF | TGTGCCAGCAGTTCAGGACCGTCAGGCATCGGAAACACCATATATTTT
TRBJ2-1 | - | TRBV30 | - | CAWMRGSSYNEQFF | TGTGCCTGGATGCGGGGAAGCTCCTACAATGAGCAGTTCTTC
TRBJ2-3 | TRBD2 | TRBV2 | - | CASTRAGVNTDTQYF | TGTGCCAGCACGAGGGCGGGAGTGAACACAGATACGCAGTATTTT
TRBJ2-3 | - | TRBV9 | - | CASSVGSGTDTQYF | TGTGCCAGCAGCGTAGGTTCCGGCACAGATACGCAGTATTTT
TRBJ2-2 | - | TRBV2 | once | CASSRQITGELFF | TGTGCCAGCAGTAGACAGATCACCGGGGAGCTGTTTTTT
TRBJ2-7 | TRBD2 | TRBV10-1 | - | CASSPSGRVYEQYF | TGCGCCAGCAGTCCCAGCGGGAGGGTCTACGAGCAGTACTTC
TRBJ2-6 | - | TRBV10-1 | - | CASTGGSGANVLTF | TGCGCCAGCACCGGGGGTTCTGGGGCCAACGTCCTGACTTTC
TRBJ1-5 | - | TRBV27 | - | CASSSIGQSPYSNQPQHF | TGTGCCAGCAGTTCTATAGGACAGAGCCCTTATAGCAATCAGCCCCAGCATTTT
TRBJ1-1 | - | TRBV25-1 | once | CASSESGGSGTEAFF | TGTGCCAGCAGTGAATCTGGGGGTTCTGGTACTGAAGCTTTCTTT
TRBJ2-3 | - | TRBV15 | - | CATSRNPSISTDTQYF | TGTGCCACCAGCAGGAACCCTTCGATTAGCACAGATACGCAGTATTTT
TRBJ2-1 | - | TRBV28 | - | CASSAERVPFNEQFF | TGTGCCAGCAGTGCTGAGCGGGTTCCTTTCAATGAGCAGTTCTTC
TRBJ2-7 | - | TRBV11-3 | - | CASSRTSSYEQYF | TGTGCCAGCAGCCGGACGTCTTCCTACGAGCAGTACTTC
TRBJ1-5 | - | TRBV28 | - | CASSLTFSNQPQHF | TGTGCCAGCAGTTTAACGTTTAGCAATCAGCCCCAGCATTTT
TRBJ2-7 | - | TRBV27 | - | CASSLQTGVLSSGSHITYEQYF | TGTGCCAGCAGTCTCCAGACAGGGGTATTATCGAGCGGGAGTCATATAACCTACGAGCAGTACTTC
TRBJ1-2 | - | TRBV28 | - | CASLSGANYGYTF | TGTGCCAGCTTATCCGGGGCTAACTATGGCTACACCTTC
TRBJ1-1 | - | TRBV5-1 | - | CASSRDINTEAFF | TGCGCCAGCAGCAGGGACATAAACACTGAAGCTTTCTTT
TRBJ2-1 | TRBD2 | TRBV28 | - | CASSERGSSYNEQFF | TGTGCCAGCAGTGAGCGGGGCAGCTCCTACAATGAGCAGTTCTTC
TRBJ1-1 | - | TRBV28 | - | CASRDSSGTEAFF | TGTGCCAGCAGAGACAGCTCTGGCACTGAAGCTTTCTTT
TRBJ2-7 | TRBD2 | TRBV7-9 | - | CASSLGEGAGEGYEQYF | TGTGCCAGCAGCTTAGGGGAAGGAGCGGGAGAGGGCTACGAGCAGTACTTC